One sample yielded the 28 T cell receptor beta chains listed below, sequenced in a study of Graves' ophthalmopathy and Graves' hyperthyroidism. The TCR beta CDR3 regions underwent amplification from RNA transcripts. HTBI-primed RT-PCR formed the first round, and a multiplex PCR formed the second. Each CDR3 protein gets one entry after TCRdb re-called the multiplex PCR reads with MiXCR. The data show a few hundred thousand distinct CDR3 sequences, roughly 14% seen once. The specimen was peripheral blood. These TCRs come from a woman aged 18 to 35 with stable Graves' hyperthyroidism.

This clonotype was detected many times. The gene calls are TRBV6-5 and TRBJ2-5, with D perhaps assigned TRBD1 or TRBD2 (5 bases each). Trimming cost V 4 bases and J 8 bases, with 17 bases left between them. This CDR3 spans 14 amino acids. Germline V gives CDR1 MNHEY, CDR2 SVGAGI. CDR3 in amino acids: CASSFRDRQGTQYF. For the CDR3, the DNA is TGTGCCAGCAGTTTTAGGGACCGACAAGGAACCCAGTACTTC.

This clonotype was counted at least ten times. J is TRBJ2-7 and V is TRBV7-2, with 7 bases that match TRBD1. The CDR3 length is 15 residues. Germline V gives CDR1 SGHTA, CDR2 FQGNSA. V shed 2 bases, J shed 5 bases, and the junction held 9 bases outside the gene matches. CDR3 residues: CASSLSGRGSNEQYF. CDR3 nucleotides: TGTGCCAGCAGCTTATCGGGCAGGGGGTCCAACGAGCAGTACTTC.

In this sample, this clonotype turned up many times. The V gene is TRBV2, the J gene TRBJ2-7, with D perhaps matching TRBD1 (5 bases). CDR1 SNHLY and CDR2 FYNNEI come from the germline V gene. The length of the CDR3 is 14 residues. V was clipped by 3 bases and J by 0 bases, with 9 bases between them. The CDR3 region has the DNA TGTGCCAGCAGTGATCTAGGGGCCTCCTACGAGCAGTACTTC. Amino acids: CASSDLGASYEQYF.

About this clonotype itself: An end of the junction differs from the germline gene, which may be a read error. V gene TRBV7-9 combines with J gene TRBJ1-1; tentatively, D is TRBD1 (5 bases). Germline CDR1 reads SEHNR; CDR2 reads FQNEAQ (reference sequence). This CDR3 has 14 residues. This CDR3 reads CASSWGELGTEACF. CDR3 coding DNA: TGTGCCAGCAGCTGGGGGGAGTTAGGGACTGAAGCTTGCTTT.

The chain joins TRBV11-2 to TRBJ2-7; tentative D call: TRBD1 (6 bases). Germline V gene lookup returns CDR1 SGHAT and CDR2 FQNNGV. There are 13 residues in the CDR3. V lost 4 bases, J lost 6 bases, and 13 bases lay in between. The CDR3 region is CASSSDRSPEQYF. CDR3 nucleotides: TGTGCCAGCAGCTCAGACAGGTCCCCCGAGCAGTACTTC.

This clonotype has at least ten counts. The V gene is TRBV13, the J gene TRBJ2-5, with D perhaps matching TRBD1 (6 bases). The CDR3 totals 14 residues. V lost 6 bases and J 5 bases, leaving 16 bases between the germline ends. Germline V CDR1 and CDR2: PRHDT, FYEKMQ (reference sequence). CDR3 DNA sequence: TGTGCCAGCAGAACAGGGAACCTGTTGGAGACCCAGTACTTC. It encodes CASRTGNLLETQYF. The full variable domain, in which reference TRBV13 and TRBJ2-5 provide the parts outside the CDR3, is AAGVIQSPRHLIKEKRETATLKCYPIPRHDTVYWYQQGPGQDPQFLISFYEKMQSDKGSIPDRFSAQQFSDYHSELNMSSLELGDSALYFCASRTGNLLETQYFGPGTRLLVL.

The V and J genes are TRBV19 and TRBJ2-7; 7 nucleotides match TRBD1. The CDR3 has 15 amino acids. CDR1 and CDR2 from the germline V gene are LNHDA and SQIVND (reference sequence). The V segment lost 2 bases and the J segment 4 bases; nucleotides outside the gene matches: 8. Here the CDR3 DNA reads TGTGCCAGTAGTATACTAGGGGGACAGCTATACGAGCAGTACTTC. Its protein product is CASSILGGQLYEQYF.

This clonotype showed up many times. This sequence joins TRBV2 and TRBJ1-1; D is possibly TRBD1 (5 bases). V lost 6 bases, J lost 2 bases, and 10 bases lay in between. This CDR3 is built from 13 residues. Germline loops: CDR1 SNHLY, CDR2 FYNNEI. CDR3 loop: CASRTGGNTEAFF. Written as DNA, the CDR3 is TGTGCCAGCAGAACGGGGGGAAACACTGAAGCTTTCTTT.

In its sample, this clonotype was seen many times. The rearrangement uses TRBV10-3 and TRBJ1-3; weak D call: TRBD1 (5 bases). This CDR3 is built from 15 residues. Germline values: CDR1 ENHRY, CDR2 SYGVKD. V was cut by 11 bases and J by 0 bases, with 17 bases left in between. The CDR3 region has the DNA TGTGCCGTCCCTGTGGGACTATTCTCTGGAAACACCATATATTTT. It yields the protein CAVPVGLFSGNTIYF.

This clonotype was seen at least ten times. The chain has TRBV27 and TRBJ1-1, with unresolved D. This CDR3 contains 13 residues. The V end was cut by 5 bases, the J end by 3 bases, with 10 bases between. Germline-derived CDR1 and CDR2 are MNHEY and SMNVEV (reference sequence). The CDR3 DNA follows: TGTGCCAGCAGTAAAGAGCCGGACACTGAAGCTTTCTTT. This encodes CASSKEPDTEAFF.

As concerns this clonotype: A read error is possible here, since a much larger clone lies one base away. The conserved phenylalanine or tryptophan normally closing the CDR3 is absent here, so this likely arose from a read error. The chain combines TRBV2 with TRBJ1-6; 8 bases map to TRBD1. Germline V gene sequence: CDR1 SNHLY, CDR2 FYNNEI. The junction had 9 bases not matched to a gene; V was cut back by 5 bases and J by 9 bases. This CDR3 comprises 15 residues. CDR3 DNA: TGTGCCAGCAGTAAACGGACAGGGATGGGTTCACCCCTCCACTCT. Translation: CASSKRTGMGSPLHS.

CDR3 in amino acids: CASSLTSGYSNQPQHF. CDR3 nucleotides: TGTGCCAGCAGTTTAACTTCAGGGTACAGCAATCAGCCCCAGCATTTT. The chain uses TRBV12-3 or TRBV12-4 and TRBJ1-5; D may be TRBD1 (5 bases). The CDR3 spans 16 residues. The germline V and J ends were trimmed by 2 bases and 1 base, with 12 bases remaining between them.

This clonotype was found many times. This chain joins TRBV2 and TRBJ2-7, with TRBD2 matching 7 bases. V shed 5 bases, J shed 4 bases, and the junction held 5 bases outside the gene matches. This CDR3 is 13 amino acids long. In germline, CDR1 is SNHLY, CDR2 FYNNEI. DNA for the CDR3: TGTGCCAGCAGTAGCGCGGGAGATTACGAGCAGTACTTC. As protein: CASSSAGDYEQYF.

The chain links TRBV27 to TRBJ2-2; maybe TRBD1 (6 bases). The CDR3 consists of 16 residues. CDR1 is MNHEY, CDR2 SMNVEV, per germline (reference sequence). V lost 5 bases and J 7 bases, leaving 20 bases between the germline ends. CDR3 DNA: TGTGCCAGCAGTGAAACTCGAACAGGGATGGACGGGGAGCTGTTTTTT. This gives the protein CASSETRTGMDGELFF.

In its sample, this clonotype was seen a few times. The chain joins TRBV4-2 to TRBJ2-2; D may match TRBD1 or TRBD2 (6 bases each). Between the trimmed V and J ends, which lost 8 bases and 3 bases, there was a span of 19 bases. The CDR3 totals 16 residues. Germline V gene sequence: CDR1 LGHNA, CDR2 YNFKEQ. The CDR3: CASANWGATDTGELFF. As DNA, the CDR3 is TGTGCCAGCGCCAACTGGGGGGCGACGGACACCGGGGAGCTGTTTTTT.

As to this clonotype: This clone may be a read error of a much larger clone one base away. The rearrangement joins TRBV24-1 to TRBJ2-5; 7 bases map to TRBD1. This CDR3 region has 15 residues. J gave up 3 bases and V 5 bases, and 8 bases lay outside the gene matches. Germline CDR1 and CDR2: KGHDR and SFDVKD. Here the CDR3 reads CATSGPGQLEETQYF. CDR3 nucleotides: TGTGCCACCAGTGGCCCGGGACAGTTGGAAGAGACCCAGTACTTC.

This clonotype was seen ten or more times. The gene calls are TRBV12-3 or TRBV12-4 and TRBJ2-3; TRBD2 matches at 16 bases. CDR3 length equals 17 residues. Losses at the gene ends were 5 bases for V and 2 bases for J; bases not matched to a gene: 4. CDR3 loop: CASSPGTSGGDTDTQYF. The DNA of the CDR3 is TGTGCCAGCAGTCCCGGGACTAGCGGGGGGGACACAGATACGCAGTATTTT.

This clonotype was detected a few times. The chain couples TRBV5-1 to TRBJ1-2; 7 bases are shared with TRBD1. V trimming: 2 bases; J trimming: 5 bases; junction bases outside the gene matches: 6. The CDR3 length is 14 residues. Germline CDR1 is SGHRS and CDR2 is YFSETQ. The CDR3 here is CASSFETGRYGYTF. CDR3 bases: TGCGCCAGCAGCTTCGAGACAGGGCGATATGGCTACACCTTC.

This clonotype has a count of ten or more. The chain carries TRBV6-2 or TRBV6-3 and TRBJ1-5, with D perhaps matching TRBD1 (5 bases). Trimming pared 4 bases from V and 3 bases from J, leaving 16 bases between. The CDR3 contains 16 residues. CDR1 and CDR2 from the germline V gene are MNHEY and SVGEGT. The CDR3 loop is CASSSDSGGFNQPQHF. The CDR3 DNA sequence: TGTGCCAGCAGTTCCGACAGCGGCGGGTTCAATCAGCCCCAGCATTTT.

This clonotype occurred many times. The rearrangement links TRBV12-3 or TRBV12-4 to TRBJ1-2, with D tentatively TRBD1 (6 bases). The CDR3 extends over 13 amino acids. V lost 2 bases to trimming and J lost 9 bases, with 13 bases between them. This chain's CDR3 is CASSLSTGMSYTF. The CDR3 DNA is TGTGCCAGCAGTTTAAGCACAGGGATGAGCTACACCTTC.

The chain is built from TRBV18 and TRBJ2-7; a weak D match, TRBD1 (5 bases). The CDR3 is 14 residues long. The germline CDR1 and CDR2 sequences are KGHSH and LQKENI. Trimming removed 6 bases from V and 6 bases from J, with 18 bases in between. CDR3 in amino acids: CASSRLSVGAEQYF. CDR3 nucleotides: TGTGCCAGCTCCCGGCTCAGCGTAGGGGCCGAGCAGTACTTC.

CDR3: CSARGGRTSSIQYF. The DNA for the CDR3 is TGCAGTGCGAGGGGGGGGAGGACTTCGAGCATTCAGTACTTC. The V and J genes are TRBV20-1 and TRBJ2-4; possible D gene TRBD2, 7 bases. Trimming removed 6 bases from V and 9 bases from J, with 21 bases in between. The V gene's germline CDR1 is DFQATT and CDR2 SNEGSKA (reference sequence). The CDR3 consists of 14 residues.

This clonotype has ten or more counts. In nucleotides, the CDR3 is TGTGCCAGCAGCGGGACAGGTAGAGGCTCTGGAAACACCATATATTTT. It yields the protein CASSGTGRGSGNTIYF. The V gene is TRBV9, the J gene TRBJ1-3; 7 bases line up with TRBD1. The CDR3 spans 16 residues. The germline V gene encodes CDR1 SGDLS and CDR2 YYNGEE. The V and J ends lost 3 bases and 0 bases, in that order; junction bases with no gene match: 6.

This clonotype occurred many times. The chain combines TRBV28 with TRBJ1-1; D is uncertain. CDR1 and CDR2 (germline): MDHEN, SYDVKM. The CDR3 is 14 residues long. V lost 7 bases and J 2 bases, leaving 14 bases between the germline ends. CDR3 DNA sequence: TGTGCCAGCAACCCCCACACAATCAACACTGAAGCTTTCTTT. Its translation: CASNPHTINTEAFF.

This clonotype was seen at least ten times. The chain has TRBV6-1 and TRBJ1-5; D call uncertain. The CDR3 consists of 14 residues. CDR1 and CDR2 (germline): MNHNS, SASEGT. The V end was cut by 5 bases, the J end by 11 bases, with 19 bases between. The CDR3, as DNA: TGTGCCAGCAGTCGGTCCGGGGAGCTCGGGGCCCAGCATTTT. Protein product: CASSRSGELGAQHF.

This clonotype was seen repeatedly, ten times or more. V usage is TRBV6-2 or TRBV6-3 and J usage is TRBJ1-1, with D possibly being TRBD1 (6 bases). The CDR3 is 17 amino acids. From germline, CDR1 is MNHEY and CDR2 SVGEGT. The V and J ends lost 5 bases and 0 bases respectively, with 19 bases between them. CDR3 sequence reads: CASSTLGGALMNTEAFF. The DNA for the CDR3 is TGTGCCAGCAGTACCCTCGGGGGCGCGCTTATGAACACTGAAGCTTTCTTT.

Concerning this clonotype: This sequence may be a read error, since a much larger clone differs from it by one base. A read error is likely, as this CDR3 ends without the conserved phenylalanine or tryptophan. CDR3 region: CASSYSTGVDGYTV. The CDR3 coding sequence is TGTGCCAGCAGTTACTCCACAGGGGTGGATGGCTACACCGTC. This rearrangement joins TRBV6-5 to TRBJ1-2, with 7 bases aligning to TRBD1. Trimming removed 0 bases from V and 6 bases from J; junction bases left unmatched: 4. Germline V lookup: CDR1 MNHEY, CDR2 SVGAGI. This CDR3 spans 14 amino acids.

The chain combines TRBV4-1 with TRBJ1-2; the D is unclear. The germline CDR1 and CDR2 sequences are MGHRA and YSYEKL. V was shortened by 4 bases and J by 4 bases, with 16 bases between the two germline ends. The CDR3 totals 15 residues. The CDR3 reads CASSPTRDLGYGYTF. CDR3 nucleotides: TGCGCCAGCAGCCCGACTCGAGATCTGGGCTATGGCTACACCTTC.